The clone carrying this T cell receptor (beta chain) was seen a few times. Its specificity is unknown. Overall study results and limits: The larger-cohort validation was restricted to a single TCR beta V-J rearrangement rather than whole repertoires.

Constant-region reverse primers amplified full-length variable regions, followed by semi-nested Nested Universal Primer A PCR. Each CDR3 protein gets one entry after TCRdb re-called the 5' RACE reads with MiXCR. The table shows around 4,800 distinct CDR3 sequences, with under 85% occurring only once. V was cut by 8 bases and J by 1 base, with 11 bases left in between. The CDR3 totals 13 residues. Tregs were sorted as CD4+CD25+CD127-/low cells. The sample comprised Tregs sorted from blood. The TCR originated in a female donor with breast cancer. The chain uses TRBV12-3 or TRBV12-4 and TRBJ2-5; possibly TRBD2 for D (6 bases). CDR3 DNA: TGTGCCAGCGGAGGGACTCCCCAAGAGACCCAGTACTTC. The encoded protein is CASGGTPQETQYF.